These T cell receptor beta chains were read from a single sample in a study of identical twins. In TCRdb, the 5' RACE reads were re-called with MiXCR into one record per CDR3 protein. This sample carries around 300,000 distinct CDR3 sequences, around 8.8% of them seen once, and the ten largest clones take over 2%. These data were also reused for a study on yellow fever vaccine responses in identical twins.

Sequenced material: memory (CD45RO+) T cells sorted from blood. The receptor set was obtained from a woman in her late teens or twenties in good health. Each CDR3 is given without its conserved first and last residue.

V gene	J gene	CDR3 protein
TRBV18	TRBJ2-1	ASSPPIAGGGNEQF
TRBV20-1	TRBJ2-7	SAREYGGTGAREQY
TRBV7-2	TRBJ1-2	ASSLFWGLDYGYT
TRBV5-1	TRBJ2-3	ASSPLGTGLPDTQY
TRBV20-1	TRBJ2-1	SASRDFVDEQF
TRBV11-2	TRBJ2-7	ASSSPFGYEQY
TRBV5-1	TRBJ2-3	ASSLLHYRTDTQY
TRBV5-1	TRBJ1-5	ASSAWTGRNQPQH
TRBV28	TRBJ1-1	ASSIPAAGNTEAF
TRBV27	TRBJ2-1	ASSAGAESSYNEQF
TRBV3-1	TRBJ1-1	ASSRGGLNTEAF
TRBV3-1	TRBJ1-4	ASSQAGQGEKLF
TRBV18	TRBJ1-4	ASSPGMNEKLF
TRBV6-2/TRBV6-3	TRBJ2-7	ASSYLGGYEQY
TRBV7-8	TRBJ1-5	ASSLKEGRNQPQH
TRBV19	TRBJ2-2	ASSMGGGRSNTGELF
TRBV2	TRBJ2-5	ASRRTRRKTQY
TRBV7-9	TRBJ2-5	ASSLTAGSQETQY
TRBV20-1	TRBJ2-5	SARAAGDGAQY
TRBV7-8	TRBJ2-2	ASTPTGRGTGELF
TRBV6-1	TRBJ2-1	ATRGTGGSGEQF
TRBV6-1	TRBJ1-5	ASSRQGQGNQPQH
TRBV5-1	TRBJ1-6	ASSNDFGRGSYNSPLH
TRBV5-1	TRBJ2-7	ASSLAQGSSYEQY
TRBV11-2	TRBJ2-1	ASSLVASGSNVEF
TRBV6-1	TRBJ2-1	ASSSDRDNEQF
TRBV3-1	TRBJ1-1	ASSQEVGTGNTEAF